This TCR beta chain is drawn from a study of CD8+ T cells in alopecia areata (dated by TCRdb to 2016 to 2019). About the study as a whole: The study used high-throughput TCRbeta sequencing to examine T cell clonal expansion in alopecia areata, in both the C3H/HeJ mouse model and human patients. Human TCRbeta sequencing covered scalp tissue and sorted CD4+ and CD8+ peripheral blood T cells from patchy and totalis/universalis alopecia areata patients and healthy controls. immunoSEQ multiplex PCR using 35 Vbeta forward primers and 13 Jbeta reverse primers was used to amplify TCRbeta CDR3 regions. RNA was obtained with the PAXgene miRNA kit for fixed scalp, the miRNeasy kit for PBMCs, and the RNeasy kit for mouse skin. Scalp clonality was compared among normal scalp (n=4), patchy alopecia areata scalp (n=8), and alopecia totalis/universalis scalp (n=8).

The method behind the library was the immunoSEQ multiplex PCR assay. RNA was extracted from all samples and reverse transcribed into cDNA, which served as template for TCR sequencing. SuperScript III was used to make first-strand cDNA, primed with a 2:1 mix of oligo-dT and random hexamers. A synthetic immune receptor repertoire was used to measure amplification bias, and any remaining bias was corrected computationally. In the paper's pipeline: Raw reads were preprocessed for error removal, and CDR3 was defined according to IMGT conventions as running from the conserved cysteine to phenylalanine. Clonality was calculated as 1 minus Shannon entropy normalized by log2 of the number of productive unique TCRs. Whether scalp clones were CD4 or CD8 was inferred by matching scalp TCRbeta sequences against CD4 and CD8 repertoires sorted from blood. What TCRdb holds here is the immuneACCESS table cut down to in-frame rearrangements. Part of the clones is not present; checked against another copy, under half of the missing clones reflect an unresolved V gene, and the others are unexplained. V and J calls and clone size are copied from that table; D and trimming were computed from the DNA. Recorded for this sample are 100,000 to 150,000 clones; 45% to 50% of them occurred a single time. Together, the top ten hold about 10% of the sample.

Overall results and qualifications from the work: Lesional scalp, especially in alopecia totalis/universalis, showed higher clonality and more expanded CD8+ clones than normal scalp, suggesting antigenic drive. Scalp TCR repertoire analysis is complicated because resident alphabeta T cells in normal human skin are also sequenced, whereas mouse skin is dominated by gammadelta T cells. TCR sequences shared between patients were less clear than in mice, possibly partly because of HLA diversity in the patient population.

CDR3 length: 15 amino acids, cysteine to phenylalanine. Of all the DNA, just the CDR3 is kept, 45 bases in frame from base 1. V is pared back by 4 bases and J by 2 bases, with 15 bases lying between the germline termini. From the germline V gene, CDR1 is SGHAT and CDR2 is FQNNGV. Lesional scalp punch biopsies and peripheral blood were obtained from alopecia areata patients. PBMCs were isolated by density centrifugation and stained for CD3, CD4 and CD8, and CD4+ and CD8+ T cells were sorted on a FACSAria. As part of a multicenter biomarker study, untreated alopecia areata patients were recruited. In four or five patients from the biomarker study, the blood CD8+ T cells went through an additional sort into NKG2D-low and NKG2D-high fractions. Comments on this clone: The antigen this receptor binds is unknown. The sample holds no much larger clone one base away, and base qualities are not on file.

The chain is made from TRBV11-2 and TRBJ2-7; the D gene is unclear. This receptor was identified in a human donor with alopecia areata. The material sequenced was NKG2D-low CD8+ T cells sorted from blood. Read against the paper, the sample's cell subset or site label means: sorted CD8+ NKG2D-low blood T cells. The DNA sequence is given as TGTGCCAGCAGCTCCCCGGTAGTGATGACCTACGAGCAGTACTTC. Translated, it gives CASSSPVVMTYEQYF.